This T cell receptor (beta chain) was identified in a study of identical twins. General study findings and limits: Models underpredicted monozygotic twin sharing of out-of-frame TCR alpha. Low generation probability was overrepresented in out-of-frame alpha sequences shared by twins.

TCRdb reprocessed the 5' RACE reads via MiXCR and lists one record per CDR3 protein. The table includes hundreds of thousands of distinct CDR3 sequences, around 6.1% detected once. The donors were all healthy and Caucasian. At least ten counts were recorded for this clonotype. Its antigen is not known. V lost 3 bases to trimming and J lost 10 bases; unmatched junction nucleotides: 6. The V gene's germline CDR1 is DFQATT and CDR2 SNEGSKA (reference sequence). The CDR3 spans 13 residues. The sample consisted of naive T cells sorted from blood. V and J are TRBV20-1 and TRBJ2-1; 10 bases match TRBD2. This TCR came from a young man in good health. CDR3 region: CSARSGRAREQFF. Written as DNA, the CDR3 is TGCAGTGCTAGGAGCGGGAGGGCGAGGGAGCAGTTCTTC.